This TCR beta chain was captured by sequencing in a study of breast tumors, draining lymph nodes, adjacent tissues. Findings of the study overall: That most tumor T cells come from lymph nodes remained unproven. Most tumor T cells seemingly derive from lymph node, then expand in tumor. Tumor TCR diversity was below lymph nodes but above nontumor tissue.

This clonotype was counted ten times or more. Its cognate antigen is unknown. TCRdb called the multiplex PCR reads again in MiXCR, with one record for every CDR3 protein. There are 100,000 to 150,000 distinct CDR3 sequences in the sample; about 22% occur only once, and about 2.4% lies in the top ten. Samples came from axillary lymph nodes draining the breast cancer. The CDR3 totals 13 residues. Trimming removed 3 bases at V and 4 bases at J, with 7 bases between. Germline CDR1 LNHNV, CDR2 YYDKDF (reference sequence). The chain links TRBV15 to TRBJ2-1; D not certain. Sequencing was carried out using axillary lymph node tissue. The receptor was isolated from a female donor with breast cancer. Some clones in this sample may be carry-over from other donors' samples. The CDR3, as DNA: TGTGCCACCAGCAGTTCAGTTTACAATGAGCAGTTCTTC. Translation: CATSSSVYNEQFF.